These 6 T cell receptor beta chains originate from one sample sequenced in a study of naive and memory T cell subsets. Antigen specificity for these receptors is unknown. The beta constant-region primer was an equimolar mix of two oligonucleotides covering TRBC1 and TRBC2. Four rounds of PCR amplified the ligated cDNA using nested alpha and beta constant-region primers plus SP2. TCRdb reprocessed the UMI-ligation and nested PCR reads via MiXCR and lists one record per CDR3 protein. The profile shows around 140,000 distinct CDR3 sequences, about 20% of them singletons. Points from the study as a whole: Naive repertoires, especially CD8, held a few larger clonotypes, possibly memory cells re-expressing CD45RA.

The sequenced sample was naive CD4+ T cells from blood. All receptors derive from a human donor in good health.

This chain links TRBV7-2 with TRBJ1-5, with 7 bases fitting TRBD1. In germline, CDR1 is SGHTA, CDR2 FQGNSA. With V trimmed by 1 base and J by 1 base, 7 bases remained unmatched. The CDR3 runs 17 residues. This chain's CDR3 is CASSLGAGGGSNQPQHF. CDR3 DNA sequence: TGTGCCAGCAGCTTAGGGGCAGGGGGAGGGAGCAATCAGCCCCAGCATTTT.

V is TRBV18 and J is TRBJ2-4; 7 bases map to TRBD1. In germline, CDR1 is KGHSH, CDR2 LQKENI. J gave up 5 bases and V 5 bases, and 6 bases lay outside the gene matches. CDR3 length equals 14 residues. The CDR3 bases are TGTGCCAGCTCATACAGGGGTTGGGAAAACATTCAGTACTTC. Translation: CASSYRGWENIQYF.

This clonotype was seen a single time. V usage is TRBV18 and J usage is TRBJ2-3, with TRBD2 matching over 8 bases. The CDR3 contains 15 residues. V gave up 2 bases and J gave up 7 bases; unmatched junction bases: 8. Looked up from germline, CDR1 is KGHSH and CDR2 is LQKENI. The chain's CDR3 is CASSPSSGSPNTQYF. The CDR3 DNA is TGTGCCAGCTCACCATCCAGCGGGAGCCCCAATACGCAGTATTTT.

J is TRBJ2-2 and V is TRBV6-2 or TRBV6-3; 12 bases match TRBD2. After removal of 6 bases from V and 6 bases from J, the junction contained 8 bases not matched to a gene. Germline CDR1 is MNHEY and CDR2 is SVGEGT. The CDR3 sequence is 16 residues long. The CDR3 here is CASRKRLAGEAGELFF. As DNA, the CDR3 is TGTGCCAGCAGAAAGAGACTAGCGGGAGAGGCCGGGGAGCTGTTTTTT.

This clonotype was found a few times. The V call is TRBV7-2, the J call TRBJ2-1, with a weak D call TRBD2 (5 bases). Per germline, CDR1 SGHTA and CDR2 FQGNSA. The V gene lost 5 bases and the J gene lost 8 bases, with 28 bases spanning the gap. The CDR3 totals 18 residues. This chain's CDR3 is CASSLTRSGSGWLDEQFF. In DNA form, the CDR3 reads TGTGCCAGCAGCCTCACCCGGTCGGGGAGCGGCTGGTTGGATGAGCAGTTCTTC.

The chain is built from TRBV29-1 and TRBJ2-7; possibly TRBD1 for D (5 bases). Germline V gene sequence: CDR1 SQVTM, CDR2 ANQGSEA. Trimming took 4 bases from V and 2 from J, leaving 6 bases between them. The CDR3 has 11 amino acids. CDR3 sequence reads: CSVGGPYEQYF. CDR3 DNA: TGCAGCGTTGGGGGCCCCTACGAGCAGTACTTC.